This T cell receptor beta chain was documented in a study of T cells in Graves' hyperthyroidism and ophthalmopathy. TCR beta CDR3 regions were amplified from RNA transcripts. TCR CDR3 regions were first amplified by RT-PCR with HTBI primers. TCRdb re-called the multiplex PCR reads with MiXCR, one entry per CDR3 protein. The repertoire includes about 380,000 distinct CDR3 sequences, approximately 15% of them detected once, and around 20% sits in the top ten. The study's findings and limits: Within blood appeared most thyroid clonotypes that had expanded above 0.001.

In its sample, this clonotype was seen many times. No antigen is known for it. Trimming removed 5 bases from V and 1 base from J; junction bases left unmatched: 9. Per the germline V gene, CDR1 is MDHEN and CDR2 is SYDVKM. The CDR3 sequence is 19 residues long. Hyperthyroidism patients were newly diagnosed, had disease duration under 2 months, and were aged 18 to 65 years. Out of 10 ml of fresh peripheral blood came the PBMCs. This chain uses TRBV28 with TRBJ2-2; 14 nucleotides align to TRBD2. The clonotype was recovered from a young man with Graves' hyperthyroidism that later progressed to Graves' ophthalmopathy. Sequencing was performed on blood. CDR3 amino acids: CASSSTGLAGGGNTGELFF. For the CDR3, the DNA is TGTGCCAGCAGTAGCACCGGACTAGCGGGGGGTGGGAACACCGGGGAGCTGTTTTTT.